A selection of T cell receptor beta chains follows, all from one sample in a study of T-cell memory formation after mild COVID-19. TCRdb re-called the 5' RACE reads through MiXCR, storing one row per CDR3 protein. Of hundreds of thousands of distinct CDR3 sequences in the sample, 15% to 20% were seen once. The source material was PBMCs or a T cell subset sorted from them (not recorded which). Every receptor here comes from an adult woman who had mild COVID-19 (a few samples of this study predate the infection). Cell type and time point are not known. CDR3s include the opening cysteine and the closing phenylalanine or tryptophan. D genes are given only for firm matches. Some rows mark clone size as missing; the rest say once, few, many or name a class of expanded clone.

v_gene: TRBV12-3/TRBV12-4; d_gene: TRBD2; abundance: NA; j_gene: TRBJ2-1; CDR3aa: CASTLAGGGQFF; CDR3nt: TGTGCCAGCACCCTAGCGGGAGGGGGGCAGTTCTTC
v_gene: TRBV5-1; d_gene: TRBD2; abundance: NA; j_gene: TRBJ2-1; CDR3aa: CASLPLAGGSFNEQFF; CDR3nt: TGCGCCAGCCTCCCCCTGGCGGGAGGGTCGTTTAATGAGCAGTTCTTC
v_gene: TRBV7-9; d_gene: NA; abundance: NA; j_gene: TRBJ1-1; CDR3aa: CASSFMSISNTEAFF; CDR3nt: TGTGCCAGCAGCTTTATGAGCATATCGAACACTGAAGCTTTCTTT
v_gene: TRBV2; d_gene: NA; abundance: few; j_gene: TRBJ1-1; CDR3aa: CASSEGQTWAFF; CDR3nt: TGTGCCAGCAGTGAAGGGCAGACCTGGGCTTTCTTT
v_gene: TRBV6-2/TRBV6-3; d_gene: NA; abundance: few; j_gene: TRBJ1-1; CDR3aa: CASSYSIDIFRTTEAFF; CDR3nt: TGTGCCAGCAGTTACTCGATAGATATTTTCCGAACCACTGAAGCTTTCTTT
v_gene: TRBV24-1; d_gene: NA; abundance: few; j_gene: TRBJ2-1; CDR3aa: CATSGTWNNEQFF; CDR3nt: TGTGCCACCAGTGGCACCTGGAACAATGAGCAGTTCTTC
v_gene: TRBV5-5; d_gene: TRBD1; abundance: few; j_gene: TRBJ1-5; CDR3aa: CASRQTGANQPQHF; CDR3nt: TGTGCCAGCAGACAGACAGGGGCCAATCAGCCCCAGCATTTT
v_gene: TRBV9; d_gene: TRBD1; abundance: NA; j_gene: TRBJ1-1; CDR3aa: CASSASGGASAEAFF; CDR3nt: TGTGCCAGCAGCGCGTCAGGGGGCGCGTCGGCTGAAGCTTTCTTT
v_gene: TRBV12-3/TRBV12-4; d_gene: NA; abundance: NA; j_gene: TRBJ1-2; CDR3aa: CASSPLDASRGYTF; CDR3nt: TGTGCCAGCAGCCCCTTGGACGCATCCCGGGGCTACACCTTC
v_gene: TRBV5-6; d_gene: TRBD2; abundance: NA; j_gene: TRBJ2-5; CDR3aa: CASSLAGLQETQYF; CDR3nt: TGTGCCAGCAGCTTAGCGGGGCTCCAAGAGACCCAGTACTTC
v_gene: TRBV2; d_gene: NA; abundance: NA; j_gene: TRBJ2-1; CDR3aa: CASSDIVLYNEQFF; CDR3nt: TGTGCCAGCAGTGATATAGTACTCTACAATGAGCAGTTCTTC
v_gene: TRBV5-6; d_gene: NA; abundance: many; j_gene: TRBJ1-1; CDR3aa: CASSGRLVNTEAFF; CDR3nt: TGTGCCAGCAGCGGCCGTTTGGTGAACACTGAAGCTTTCTTT
v_gene: TRBV7-8; d_gene: NA; abundance: NA; j_gene: TRBJ2-2; CDR3aa: CASSRRLNTGELFF; CDR3nt: TGTGCCAGCAGCCGCCGACTAAATACCGGGGAGCTGTTTTTT
v_gene: TRBV5-8; d_gene: TRBD2; abundance: many; j_gene: TRBJ2-5; CDR3aa: CASSQGLAQETQYF; CDR3nt: TGTGCCAGCAGCCAGGGACTAGCCCAAGAGACCCAGTACTTC
v_gene: TRBV10-3; d_gene: TRBD1; abundance: NA; j_gene: TRBJ2-1; CDR3aa: CAISVGDSYNEQFF; CDR3nt: TGTGCCATCAGTGTAGGGGACAGTTACAATGAGCAGTTCTTC
v_gene: TRBV5-4; d_gene: TRBD1; abundance: NA; j_gene: TRBJ1-2; CDR3aa: CASSGRDPGQGFGGYTF; CDR3nt: TGTGCCAGCAGCGGCCGGGACCCGGGACAGGGGTTTGGTGGCTACACCTTC
v_gene: TRBV12-3/TRBV12-4; d_gene: NA; abundance: many; j_gene: TRBJ1-1; CDR3aa: CASSPVGVQVEAFF; CDR3nt: TGTGCCAGCAGCCCGGTGGGGGTACAGGTTGAAGCTTTCTTT
v_gene: TRBV12-3/TRBV12-4; d_gene: TRBD1; abundance: NA; j_gene: TRBJ1-1; CDR3aa: CASSQTGWDTEAFF; CDR3nt: TGTGCCAGCAGTCAGACAGGGTGGGACACTGAAGCTTTCTTT
v_gene: TRBV6-5; d_gene: TRBD1; abundance: few; j_gene: TRBJ1-5; CDR3aa: CASSYDRGNQPQHF; CDR3nt: TGTGCCAGCAGTTACGACAGGGGCAATCAGCCCCAGCATTTT
v_gene: TRBV4-3; d_gene: TRBD1; abundance: NA; j_gene: TRBJ1-4; CDR3aa: CASSLQQGGWEKLFF; CDR3nt: TGCGCCAGCAGCCTCCAACAGGGGGGTTGGGAAAAACTGTTTTTT
v_gene: TRBV6-5; d_gene: NA; abundance: once; j_gene: TRBJ2-6; CDR3aa: CASSYSGLSGANVLTF; CDR3nt: TGTGCCAGCAGTTACTCGGGCCTCTCTGGGGCCAACGTCCTGACTTTC
v_gene: TRBV5-1; d_gene: NA; abundance: NA; j_gene: TRBJ2-7; CDR3aa: CASSDRRGEQYF; CDR3nt: TGCGCCAGCAGTGACAGGCGGGGCGAGCAGTACTTC
v_gene: TRBV20-1; d_gene: NA; abundance: NA; j_gene: TRBJ2-3; CDR3aa: CSAREGKTGIDTQYF; CDR3nt: TGCAGTGCTAGAGAGGGCAAAACCGGTATAGATACGCAGTATTTT
v_gene: TRBV4-2; d_gene: NA; abundance: few; j_gene: TRBJ2-7; CDR3aa: CASATGLSSYEQYF; CDR3nt: TGTGCCAGCGCTACGGGACTCAGCTCCTACGAGCAGTACTTC
v_gene: TRBV24-1; d_gene: TRBD2; abundance: NA; j_gene: TRBJ2-1; CDR3aa: CATSDSGTSGSYEQFF; CDR3nt: TGTGCCACCAGTGATTCCGGGACTAGCGGGAGCTATGAGCAGTTCTTC
v_gene: TRBV14; d_gene: TRBD1; abundance: few; j_gene: TRBJ2-7; CDR3aa: CASSQDRALEQYF; CDR3nt: TGTGCCAGCAGCCAGGACAGGGCCCTGGAGCAGTACTTC
v_gene: TRBV12-3/TRBV12-4; d_gene: NA; abundance: few; j_gene: TRBJ1-2; CDR3aa: CASSFSSGQTNYGYTF; CDR3nt: TGTGCCAGCAGTTTCTCTTCAGGCCAAACTAACTATGGCTACACCTTC
v_gene: TRBV5-6; d_gene: NA; abundance: few; j_gene: TRBJ2-5; CDR3aa: CASSFIQDIQETQYF; CDR3nt: TGTGCCAGCAGCTTCATCCAAGATATCCAAGAGACCCAGTACTTC
v_gene: TRBV18; d_gene: NA; abundance: NA; j_gene: TRBJ2-4; CDR3aa: CASSPQTGGLAKNIQYF; CDR3nt: TGTGCCAGCTCACCGCAGACCGGGGGCCTAGCCAAAAACATTCAGTACTTC
v_gene: TRBV9; d_gene: NA; abundance: NA; j_gene: TRBJ2-1; CDR3aa: CASSVASLTNEQFF; CDR3nt: TGTGCCAGCAGCGTAGCATCCCTGACCAATGAGCAGTTCTTC
v_gene: TRBV4-3; d_gene: NA; abundance: NA; j_gene: TRBJ2-7; CDR3aa: CASSQAFKVNYEQYF; CDR3nt: TGCGCCAGCAGCCAAGCTTTTAAGGTAAACTACGAGCAGTACTTC
v_gene: TRBV12-3/TRBV12-4; d_gene: NA; abundance: NA; j_gene: TRBJ1-5; CDR3aa: CASTPGPWSQPQHF; CDR3nt: TGTGCCAGCACCCCGGGTCCTTGGAGTCAGCCCCAGCATTTT
v_gene: TRBV9; d_gene: TRBD1; abundance: few; j_gene: TRBJ2-3; CDR3aa: CASGRDRDTDTQYF; CDR3nt: TGTGCCAGCGGCCGGGACAGGGACACAGATACGCAGTATTTT
v_gene: TRBV11-2; d_gene: TRBD2; abundance: NA; j_gene: TRBJ2-7; CDR3aa: CASSLEGGSEQYF; CDR3nt: TGTGCCAGCAGCTTAGAGGGGGGGAGCGAGCAGTACTTC
v_gene: TRBV5-1; d_gene: NA; abundance: NA; j_gene: TRBJ1-1; CDR3aa: CASRPGPNTEAFF; CDR3nt: TGCGCCAGCAGGCCTGGGCCGAACACTGAAGCTTTCTTT
v_gene: TRBV6-2/TRBV6-3; d_gene: TRBD1; abundance: many; j_gene: TRBJ2-1; CDR3aa: CACRDSSYNEQFF; CDR3nt: TGTGCCTGCCGGGACAGCTCCTACAATGAGCAGTTCTTC
v_gene: TRBV19; d_gene: TRBD2; abundance: few; j_gene: TRBJ2-1; CDR3aa: CASSLASGGFHEQFF; CDR3nt: TGTGCCAGTAGTCTTGCTAGCGGAGGATTCCATGAGCAGTTCTTC
v_gene: TRBV6-8; d_gene: NA; abundance: NA; j_gene: TRBJ2-7; CDR3aa: CASSYPWGPAYEQYF; CDR3nt: TGTGCCAGCAGTTATCCGTGGGGGCCAGCCTACGAGCAGTACTTC
v_gene: TRBV27; d_gene: NA; abundance: NA; j_gene: TRBJ2-7; CDR3aa: CASSLRGSIAYEQYF; CDR3nt: TGTGCCAGCAGTCTCCGAGGGTCGATCGCCTACGAGCAGTACTTC
v_gene: TRBV19; d_gene: TRBD1; abundance: NA; j_gene: TRBJ2-1; CDR3aa: CASSSSTDRVGEQFF; CDR3nt: TGTGCCAGTAGTAGTTCGACGGACAGGGTTGGTGAGCAGTTCTTC
v_gene: TRBV6-6; d_gene: NA; abundance: NA; j_gene: TRBJ2-5; CDR3aa: CASSYPPGETQYF; CDR3nt: TGTGCCAGCAGTTACCCTCCGGGAGAGACCCAGTACTTC
v_gene: TRBV4-2; d_gene: TRBD2; abundance: NA; j_gene: TRBJ2-7; CDR3aa: CASSHGLAGDEQYF; CDR3nt: TGTGCCAGCAGCCACGGACTAGCGGGAGACGAGCAGTACTTC
v_gene: TRBV15; d_gene: NA; abundance: few; j_gene: TRBJ2-7; CDR3aa: CATRSPGGYEQYF; CDR3nt: TGTGCCACCAGAAGCCCCGGGGGCTACGAGCAGTACTTC
v_gene: TRBV20-1; d_gene: NA; abundance: NA; j_gene: TRBJ2-1; CDR3aa: CSARPPASRNEQFF; CDR3nt: TGCAGTGCTAGACCTCCCGCATCCCGCAATGAGCAGTTCTTC
v_gene: TRBV2; d_gene: NA; abundance: few; j_gene: TRBJ2-7; CDR3aa: CASKGPGSYEQYF; CDR3nt: TGTGCCAGCAAGGGCCCGGGCTCCTACGAGCAGTACTTC
v_gene: TRBV6-6; d_gene: TRBD1; abundance: NA; j_gene: TRBJ2-4; CDR3aa: CASSGDSPTLAKNIQYF; CDR3nt: TGTGCCAGCAGTGGGGACAGTCCAACGCTAGCCAAAAACATTCAGTACTTC
v_gene: TRBV4-1; d_gene: NA; abundance: NA; j_gene: TRBJ1-2; CDR3aa: CASSFRQGNLHGYTF; CDR3nt: TGCGCCAGCAGCTTCCGCCAGGGGAATTTGCATGGCTACACCTTC
v_gene: TRBV9; d_gene: NA; abundance: NA; j_gene: TRBJ2-1; CDR3aa: CASSVPETRGSEQFF; CDR3nt: TGTGCCAGCAGCGTCCCAGAGACTAGAGGGAGTGAGCAGTTCTTC
v_gene: TRBV5-8; d_gene: NA; abundance: few; j_gene: TRBJ1-1; CDR3aa: CASSSTGFWTEAFF; CDR3nt: TGTGCCAGCAGCTCAACAGGGTTTTGGACTGAAGCTTTCTTT
v_gene: TRBV20-1; d_gene: NA; abundance: few; j_gene: TRBJ1-1; CDR3aa: CSARRSGRTEAFF; CDR3nt: TGCAGTGCTAGACGATCGGGAAGGACTGAAGCTTTCTTT
v_gene: TRBV6-6; d_gene: NA; abundance: NA; j_gene: TRBJ1-2; CDR3aa: CATETSTANYGYTF; CDR3nt: TGTGCCACCGAAACCTCGACAGCTAACTATGGCTACACCTTC
v_gene: TRBV20-1; d_gene: NA; abundance: NA; j_gene: TRBJ1-1; CDR3aa: CSASRSNTEAFF; CDR3nt: TGCAGTGCTAGTCGGTCGAACACTGAAGCTTTCTTT
v_gene: TRBV14; d_gene: TRBD1; abundance: NA; j_gene: TRBJ2-7; CDR3aa: CASSQIQDRNYEQYF; CDR3nt: TGTGCCAGCAGCCAAATCCAGGACAGGAACTACGAGCAGTACTTC
v_gene: TRBV2; d_gene: NA; abundance: few; j_gene: TRBJ2-3; CDR3aa: CASVFWGYTDTQYF; CDR3nt: TGTGCCAGCGTCTTCTGGGGCTACACAGATACGCAGTATTTT
v_gene: TRBV7-8; d_gene: TRBD1; abundance: NA; j_gene: TRBJ2-7; CDR3aa: CASSLALGQGYEQYF; CDR3nt: TGTGCCAGCAGCTTAGCGCTGGGACAGGGTTACGAGCAGTACTTC